The 27 T cell receptor beta chains presented below share a single source sample, sequenced in a study of blood T cell repertoires in COVID-19. The data were produced by immunoSEQ multiplex PCR, yet TCRdb's version contains in-frame clones alone and is incomplete. The sample contains under 150,000 clones, about 84% of which appear only once. The sample comprised peripheral blood. All receptors derive from a man in his fifties or sixties with acute or convalescent COVID-19.

This clone has a handful of counts. This rearrangement joins TRBV7-9 to TRBJ2-7; 9 nucleotides match TRBD2. From germline, CDR1 is SEHNR and CDR2 FQNEAQ (reference sequence). The CDR3 covers 15 residues. V was clipped by 2 bases and J by 7 bases; unmatched bases: 9. The CDR3 protein is CASSLSASGAGEQYF. DNA for the CDR3: TGTGCCAGCAGCTTAAGCGCTAGCGGGGCTGGTGAGCAGTACTTC.

This clone has a single count. The rearrangement joins TRBV19 to TRBJ1-1, with TRBD1 matching over 9 bases. Germline CDR1 reads LNHDA; CDR2 reads SQIVND (reference sequence). Unmatched junction bases numbered 3, after V lost 3 bases and J lost 4 bases. The CDR3 spans 14 residues. For the CDR3, the DNA is TGTGCCAGTAGTATCAGGACAGGGGTCACTGAAGCTTTCTTT. Protein: CASSIRTGVTEAFF. The variable domain in full, completed from reference TRBV19 and TRBJ1-1, reads DGGITQSPKYLFRKEGQNVTLSCEQNLNHDAMYWYRQDPGQGLRLIYYSQIVNDFQKGDIAEGYSVSREKKESFPLTVTSAQKNPTAFYLCASSIRTGVTEAFFGQGTRLTVV.

V gene TRBV6-5 combines with J gene TRBJ1-1; a weak D match, TRBD1 (5 bases). CDR1 and CDR2 (germline): MNHEY, SVGAGI. Trimming stripped 6 bases from V and 7 bases from J, with 12 bases between. This CDR3 spans 12 amino acids. CDR3 in amino acids: CASSGGLGEAFF. For the CDR3, the DNA is TGTGCCAGCAGCGGGGGGTTGGGTGAAGCTTTCTTT.

In the case of this clone: In the same sample, other DNA sequences code for this CDR3. This chain connects TRBV28 to TRBJ1-2; D gene ambiguous. The CDR3 covers 11 residues. The germline gives CDR1 MDHEN, CDR2 SYDVKM. The ends were cut back, 3 bases at V and 7 bases at J, with 6 bases in the middle. In DNA form, the CDR3 reads TGTGCCAGCAGTTTCTCGGGTGGCTACACCTTC. Translation: CASSFSGGYTF.

This rearrangement joins TRBV3-1 (or the pseudogene TRBV3-2) to TRBJ2-2; tentative D call: TRBD1 (7 bases). Trimming stripped 1 base from V and 4 bases from J, with 16 bases between. The CDR3 spans 17 residues. Germline V gives CDR1 LGHDT, CDR2 YNNKEL (reference sequence). Written as DNA, the CDR3 is TGTGCCAGCAGCCAAGGGAGGGGGCGCCGGGGCACCGGGGAGCTGTTTTTT. Its protein is CASSQGRGRRGTGELFF.

V is TRBV19 and J is TRBJ1-4; D perhaps matches TRBD1 (6 bases). V was pared by 5 bases and J by 8 bases, with 12 bases between. Germline values: CDR1 LNHDA, CDR2 SQIVND (reference sequence). The CDR3 extends over 13 amino acids. CDR3 residues: CASSGRGGEKLFF. DNA of the CDR3: TGTGCCAGTAGTGGCAGGGGTGGCGAAAAACTGTTTTTT.

The chain is built from TRBV7-2 and TRBJ1-2, with 8 bases matching TRBD1. This CDR3 has 15 residues. V shed 5 bases and J 5 bases; nucleotides not matched to a gene: 10. The germline V gene encodes CDR1 SGHTA and CDR2 FQGNSA. The CDR3 nucleotides are TGTGCCAGCAGCCCTCGGACAGGGTCAGAATATGGCTACACCTTC. Amino acids: CASSPRTGSEYGYTF.

This clone was seen a handful of times. The genes are TRBV5-1 and TRBJ2-2, with D maybe TRBD1 (5 bases). Germline lookup yields CDR1 SGHRS and CDR2 YFSETQ. The CDR3 sequence is 18 residues long. Trimming removed 0 bases at V and 0 bases at J, with 15 bases between. This CDR3 is CASSLAPGLTANTGELFF. The CDR3 DNA is TGCGCCAGCAGCTTGGCCCCAGGGCTGACGGCGAACACCGGGGAGCTGTTTTTT.

The J gene is TRBJ2-6, the V gene TRBV5-1; D ambiguous. This CDR3 region has 15 residues. Germline V gene lookup returns CDR1 SGHRS and CDR2 YFSETQ. Trimming took 0 bases from V and 0 from J, leaving 4 bases between them. This CDR3 is CASSLDISGANVLTF. In DNA, the CDR3 is TGCGCCAGCAGCTTGGACATCTCTGGGGCCAACGTCCTGACTTTC.

The rearrangement links TRBV19 to TRBJ1-5; TRBD1 matches 9 bases. With 3 bases clipped from V and 7 bases from J, the junction kept 1 base outside the gene matches. The CDR3 has 13 amino acids. Germline V lookup: CDR1 LNHDA, CDR2 SQIVND (reference sequence). The chain's CDR3 is CASSMGQGQPQHF. As DNA, the CDR3 is TGTGCCAGTAGTATGGGACAGGGCCAGCCCCAGCATTTT. The variable domain in full, with the rest retrieved from reference TRBV19 and TRBJ1-5, is DGGITQSPKYLFRKEGQNVTLSCEQNLNHDAMYWYRQDPGQGLRLIYYSQIVNDFQKGDIAEGYSVSREKKESFPLTVTSAQKNPTAFYLCASSMGQGQPQHFGDGTRLSIL.

The chain combines TRBV19 with TRBJ1-5, with a possible D match to TRBD1 (5 bases). Trimming cost V 5 bases and J 4 bases, with 9 bases left between them. In germline, CDR1 is LNHDA, CDR2 SQIVND (reference sequence). CDR3 size: 13 residues. The CDR3 DNA reads TGTGCCAGTAGTGTCCGACAGAATCAGCCCCAGCATTTT. Protein: CASSVRQNQPQHF.

CDR3 loop: CASSQGLAGGLMQFF. Written as DNA, the CDR3 is TGTGCCAGCAGCCAAGGGCTAGCGGGGGGATTGATGCAGTTCTTC. The genes are TRBV3-1 (or the pseudogene TRBV3-2) and TRBJ2-1; 11 bases fit TRBD2. Germline CDR1 LGHDT, CDR2 YNNKEL (reference sequence). With V trimmed by 1 base and J by 12 bases, 8 bases remained unmatched. The CDR3 has 15 amino acids.

This rearrangement joins TRBV2 to TRBJ1-1; perhaps TRBD1 as D (6 bases). V was cut by 4 bases and J by 10 bases, with 13 bases left in between. The CDR3 totals 12 residues. Germline CDR1 SNHLY, CDR2 FYNNEI. CDR3: CASSGGQIGAFF. Here the CDR3 DNA reads TGTGCCAGCAGTGGAGGACAGATTGGAGCTTTCTTT.

This clone was seen only once. The chain is built from TRBV7-2 and TRBJ2-3, with D perhaps matching TRBD1 (6 bases). Germline V gene data show CDR1 as SGHTA and CDR2 as FQGNSA. The CDR3 has 16 residues. Trimming shortened V by 5 bases and J by 2 bases, and 17 bases separated the two germline ends. In DNA, the CDR3 is TGTGCCAGCAGCGACGCGGCAGGGGTCATCACAGATACGCAGTATTTT. As protein: CASSDAAGVITDTQYF.

The gene calls are TRBV19 and TRBJ1-5; possible D gene TRBD1, 6 bases. Germline lookup yields CDR1 LNHDA and CDR2 SQIVND (reference sequence). This CDR3 has 15 residues. Trimming left V 5 bases short and J 1 base short, with 12 bases between. The CDR3 nucleotides read TGTGCCAGTAGTCCTTGGACAGTAAGCAATCAGCCCCAGCATTTT. Protein: CASSPWTVSNQPQHF.

This clone came up a few times. The chain joins TRBV14 to TRBJ1-2; D might be TRBD1 (5 bases). Trimming left V 4 bases short and J 5 bases short, with 8 bases between. CDR1 is SGHDN, CDR2 FVKESK, per germline. The CDR3 runs 12 residues. The CDR3, as DNA: TGTGCCAGCAGCCCGGGGGGTTATGGCTACACCTTC. Its protein is CASSPGGYGYTF.

The rearrangement joins TRBV10-3 to TRBJ1-2, with 8 nucleotides matching TRBD1. Germline trimming cut 4 bases from V and 0 bases from J; bases unmatched to any gene: 4. The CDR3 is 15 amino acids. Germline V gene sequence: CDR1 ENHRY, CDR2 SYGVKD. The CDR3 DNA follows: TGTGCCATCAGTGTCGGGACAGGAGCTAACTATGGCTACACCTTC. Encoded protein: CAISVGTGANYGYTF.

The chain employs TRBV19 and TRBJ1-2; 8 bases map to TRBD1. The germline V gene has CDR1 LNHDA and CDR2 SQIVND (reference sequence). The CDR3 sequence is 15 residues long. The ends lost 4 bases at V and 4 bases at J; junction bases unmatched: 8. CDR3 in DNA: TGTGCCAGTAGTACCGGACAGGGTAACTCCTATGGCTACACCTTC. It yields the protein CASSTGQGNSYGYTF.

The chain recombines TRBV3-1 (or the pseudogene TRBV3-2) with TRBJ1-5; the D gene is possibly TRBD1 (6 bases). The V gene lost 3 bases and the J gene lost 3 bases, with 12 bases spanning the gap. The CDR3 is 15 amino acids. Germline loops: CDR1 LGHDT, CDR2 YNNKEL (reference sequence). DNA of the CDR3: TGTGCCAGCAGCCAGGCCACAGGGCTCAATCAGCCCCAGCATTTT. This gives the protein CASSQATGLNQPQHF.

The CDR3 bases are TGTGCCAGCAGGGGAACAGGGAGGAACACCGGGGAGCTGTTTTTT. This encodes CASRGTGRNTGELFF. V is TRBV2 and J is TRBJ2-2; D is possibly TRBD1 (6 bases). V was trimmed by 6 bases and J by 1 base, leaving 12 bases between them. The CDR3 sequence is 15 residues long. The V gene's germline CDR1 is SNHLY and CDR2 FYNNEI.

This sequence joins TRBV13 and TRBJ1-2, with no clear D. V lost 5 bases and J 2 bases, leaving 15 bases between the germline ends. Germline V gives CDR1 PRHDT, CDR2 FYEKMQ (reference sequence). The CDR3 is 15 residues long. The CDR3 DNA sequence: TGTGCCAGCAGCGACCCAGGAGGGAGGAACTATGGCTACACCTTC. Translating it yields CASSDPGGRNYGYTF.

This clone was observed a single time. V usage is TRBV3-1 (or the pseudogene TRBV3-2) and J usage is TRBJ1-2, with 7 bases lining up with TRBD1. Germline V gene data show CDR1 as LGHDT and CDR2 as YNNKEL (reference sequence). V trimming: 5 bases; J trimming: 0 bases; junction bases outside the gene matches: 9. The CDR3 has 16 amino acids. The DNA for the CDR3 is TGTGCCAGCAGCTCAATAGACAGGGTAGCTAACTATGGCTACACCTTC. Protein: CASSSIDRVANYGYTF.

This chain links TRBV2 with TRBJ2-3; 8 bases fit TRBD2. The V segment lost 2 bases and the J segment 8 bases; nucleotides outside the gene matches: 6. Germline V lookup: CDR1 SNHLY, CDR2 FYNNEI. This CDR3 contains 14 residues. The CDR3 region is CASSESGGLGTQYF. The DNA of the CDR3 is TGTGCCAGCAGTGAATCGGGGGGACTAGGTACGCAGTATTTT.

The chain couples TRBV4-2 to TRBJ1-6; D is perhaps TRBD1 (5 bases). The germline V gene encodes CDR1 LGHNA and CDR2 YNFKEQ. The CDR3 totals 17 residues. Trimming shortened V by 4 bases and J by 7 bases, and 20 bases separated the two germline ends. The CDR3 DNA follows: TGTGCCAGCAGCCCCAAAGACGGAGGGACGTTCAATTCACCCCTCCACTTT. Translated, it gives CASSPKDGGTFNSPLHF.

The chain combines TRBV3-1 (or the pseudogene TRBV3-2) with TRBJ2-3, with 14 bases matching TRBD2. Per the germline V gene, CDR1 is LGHDT and CDR2 is YNNKEL (reference sequence). The CDR3 consists of 16 residues. Unmatched junction bases numbered 5, after V lost 4 bases and J lost 5 bases. The CDR3 here is CASSPTSGGARDTQYF. CDR3 nucleotide sequence: TGTGCCAGCAGCCCGACTAGCGGGGGGGCAAGAGATACGCAGTATTTT.

This clone was counted a few times. This chain joins TRBV7-8 and TRBJ1-1; 7 nucleotides align to TRBD1. V lost 5 bases, J lost 11 bases, and 8 bases stayed unmatched. The CDR3 spans 12 residues. Germline V gene data show CDR1 as SGHVS and CDR2 as FQNEAQ. CDR3 in amino acids: CASSRDQGGAFF. CDR3 in DNA: TGTGCCAGCAGCCGTGATCAGGGGGGTGCTTTCTTT. Full variable domain (rest looked up from reference TRBV7-8 and TRBJ1-1): GAGVSQSPRYKVAKRGQDVALRCDPISGHVSLFWYQQALGQGPEFLTYFQNEAQLDKSGLPSDRFFAERPEGSVSTLKIQRTQQEDSAVYLCASSRDQGGAFFGQGTRLTVV.

V usage is TRBV19 and J usage is TRBJ1-6; D gene uncertain. Trimming cost V 3 bases and J 9 bases, with 15 bases left between them. Germline V CDR1 and CDR2: LNHDA, SQIVND (reference sequence). The CDR3 consists of 15 residues. The chain's CDR3 is CASSMGVEFGSPLHF. The CDR3 nucleotides are TGTGCCAGTAGTATGGGAGTCGAGTTCGGTTCACCCCTCCACTTT.